This T cell receptor (beta chain) stems from a study of blood T cells in healthy people across ages. Study details: Capture via template switching afforded approximately one barcoded beta molecule per two T cells.

Germline CDR1 reads MGHDK; CDR2 reads SYGVNS. The CDR3 length is 15 residues. V lost 1 base and J lost 2, with 12 bases in between. Combining a sample-barcoded 5' primer with a J-beta primer mix, a second PCR ran for 7 to 11 cycles. A single record per CDR3 protein comes from TCRdb applying MiXCR to the 5' RACE reads. The sample holds 550,000 to 750,000 distinct CDR3 sequences, around 21% seen once. This clonotype occurred a few times. Its antigen is unknown. The study drew donors from healthy Caucasian individuals in Russia aged about 6 to 90. Isolation of PBMCs gave at least 6 million cells per sample. Study-level results: Age advanced and TCR beta diversity per million T cells fell, roughly linearly.

The sample comprised blood. This clonotype was sampled from a man aged 65 to 79 in good health. V and J are TRBV25-1 and TRBJ2-7; D possibly corresponds to TRBD1 (5 bases). The CDR3 nucleotides are TGTGCCAGCAGTGAATCAGGGAAAGGGACCTACGAGCAGTACTTC. Translated, it gives CASSESGKGTYEQYF.